This T cell receptor (beta chain) was observed in a study of T cell responses to AZD1222 COVID-19 vaccine (dated by TCRdb to the early 2020s). Looking at the study overall: TCR sequencing was performed for some 250 trial participants, of whom 207 were given two doses of AZD1222 and around 25 were given two doses of MenACWY control vaccine. Trial participants were enrolled by age into 18-55, 56-69 and 70-plus year subgroups, with roughly 150, 30 and 60 TCR-sequenced participants respectively. The paper's findings and limits, for the study overall: Because no day 14 peak-response samples were available, the repertoires could be characterized only after the peak T cell response. Reportedly, almost half of the unique spike-specific TCRs recognized epitopes lying outside the regions that are mutated in the B.1.351 and B.1.1.7 variants. Conclusions about previously exposed vaccinees are limited because only a handful of AZD1222 recipients were SARS-CoV-2 seropositive at baseline. Participants were mostly white British and included more females than males, and it was suggested by the authors that clonal diversity may have been underestimated. The whole spike protein was spanned by vaccine-associated CD4 TCRs, and dominant responses were seen in regions 160-218 and 743-854. In the small 56-69-year group, the increase in depth fell short of significance, most likely because of low power. A significant rise in spike-specific TCR breadth and depth was observed after two AZD1222 doses relative to day 0 and relative to MenACWY recipients.

Read against the paper, the sample's time point label means: about 28 days (+/-7) after the second vaccine dose. AZD1222 recipients given second doses at about 4 weeks or at about 12 weeks were pooled, since spike-specific TCR depth and breadth were not found to differ between the two schedules. The vaccinee samples were drawn from two UK trials, COV001 and COV002, one of which was a single-blind randomized controlled phase 2/3 trial testing AZD1222 (ChAdOx1 nCoV-19) in healthy adults. For TCRbeta chain sequencing, PBMC samples were collected from trial participants at day 0 and at day 28 after the second dose. The CDR3 regions of human TCRbeta chains were analyzed by immunosequencing. The original methods were these. Repertoire TCRs were checked for matches against a reference library of SARS-CoV-2-specific TCRs that had been generated using the MIRA antigen-specificity platform. Breadth meant the fraction of unique TCRs that were SARS-CoV-2-associated, whereas depth meant the fraction of total T cells that were SARS-CoV-2-associated. Using the MIRA data, each spike-specific TCR was assigned both to the spike region to which the TCR was reactive and to a CD4 or CD8 class. Log10-transformed breadth and depth values were compared by one-way ANOVA with Sidak's multiple comparisons tests. Here the immuneACCESS table is served through TCRdb, limited to in-frame sequences with V and J called. Missing clones are a known gap in these copies; in checked studies unresolved V genes cover under half, and the rest lacks a known reason. From that table come the V and J calls and clone size; the DNA was used to work out D and trimming. The sample table lists some 94,000 clones, around nine tenths of them with a count of one. The ten largest clones capture about 5.7% of the sample.

The CDR3 starts with the cysteine, ends with the phenylalanine, and has 15 residues. CDR3 DNA only is kept here, 45 bases in frame from base 1. Germline trimming: 2 bases from V, 7 bases from J; junction bases outside gene matches: 8. The germline V gene sets CDR1 to KGHSY and CDR2 to FQNENV. In regard to this clone: Its target antigen remains unknown. No base quality values were provided; no much bigger clone lies one nucleotide off.

The specimen was peripheral blood, collected 28 days after the second AZD1222 dose. The sequence joins TRBV16 to TRBJ2-3; TRBD2 lines up with 8 middle nucleotides. This receptor was taken from an adult who received the AZD1222 COVID-19 vaccine. CDR3 protein: CASSQGSGDSYTQYF. The sequenced DNA: TGTGCCAGCAGCCAAGGTAGCGGGGATTCTTATACGCAGTATTTT.